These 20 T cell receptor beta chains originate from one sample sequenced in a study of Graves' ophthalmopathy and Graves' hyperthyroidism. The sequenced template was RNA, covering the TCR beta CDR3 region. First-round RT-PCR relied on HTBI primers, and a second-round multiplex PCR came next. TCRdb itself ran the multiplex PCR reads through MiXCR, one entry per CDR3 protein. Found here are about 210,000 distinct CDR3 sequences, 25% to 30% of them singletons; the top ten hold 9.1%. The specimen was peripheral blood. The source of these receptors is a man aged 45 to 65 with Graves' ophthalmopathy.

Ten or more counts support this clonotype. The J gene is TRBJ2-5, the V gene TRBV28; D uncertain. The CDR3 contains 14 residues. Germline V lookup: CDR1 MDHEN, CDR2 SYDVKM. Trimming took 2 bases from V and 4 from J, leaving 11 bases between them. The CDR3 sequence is CASSLGREGETQYF. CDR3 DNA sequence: TGTGCCAGCAGTTTAGGAAGGGAAGGAGAGACCCAGTACTTC.

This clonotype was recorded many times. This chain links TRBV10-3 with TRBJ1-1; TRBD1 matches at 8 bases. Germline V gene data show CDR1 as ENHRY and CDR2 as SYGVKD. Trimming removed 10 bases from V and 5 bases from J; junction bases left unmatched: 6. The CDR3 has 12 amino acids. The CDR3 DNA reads TGTGCCACGGGAACAGGGGGTACTGAAGCTTTCTTT. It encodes CATGTGGTEAFF.

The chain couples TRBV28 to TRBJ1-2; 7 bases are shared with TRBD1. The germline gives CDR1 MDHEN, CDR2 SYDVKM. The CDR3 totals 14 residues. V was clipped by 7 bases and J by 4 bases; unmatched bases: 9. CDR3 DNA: TGTGCCAGCACTTCCCCCGGGACAGTCTATGGCTACACCTTC. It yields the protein CASTSPGTVYGYTF.

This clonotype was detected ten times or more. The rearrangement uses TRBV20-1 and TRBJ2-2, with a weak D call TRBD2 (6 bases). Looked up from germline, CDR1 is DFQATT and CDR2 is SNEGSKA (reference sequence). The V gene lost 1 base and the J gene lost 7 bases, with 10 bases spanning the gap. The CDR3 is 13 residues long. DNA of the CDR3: TGCAGTGCTAGAGGCAGGGAGGACGGGGAGCTGTTTTTT. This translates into CSARGREDGELFF.

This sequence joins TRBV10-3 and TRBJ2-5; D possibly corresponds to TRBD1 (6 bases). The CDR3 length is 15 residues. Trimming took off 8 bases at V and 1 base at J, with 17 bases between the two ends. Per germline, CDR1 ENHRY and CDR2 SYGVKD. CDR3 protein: CAIRSNRDPQETQYF. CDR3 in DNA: TGTGCCATCCGGAGTAACAGGGACCCCCAAGAGACCCAGTACTTC.

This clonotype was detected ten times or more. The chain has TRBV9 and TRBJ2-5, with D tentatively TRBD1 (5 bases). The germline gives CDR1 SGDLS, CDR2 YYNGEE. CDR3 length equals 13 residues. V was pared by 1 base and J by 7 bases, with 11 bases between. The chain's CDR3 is CASSVSGSGTQYF. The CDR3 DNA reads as TGTGCCAGCAGCGTATCAGGGTCGGGGACCCAGTACTTC.

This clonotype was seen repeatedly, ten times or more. CDR3 bases: TGTGCCAGCAGCTCCTCGAGAACAGGGAGAACTGAAGCTTTCTTT. It is translated as CASSSSRTGRTEAFF. The rearrangement uses TRBV11-2 and TRBJ1-1, with a tentative D call TRBD1 (6 bases). Germline V gene data show CDR1 as SGHAT and CDR2 as FQNNGV. V shed 4 bases and J shed 5 bases, with 17 bases lying between them. The length of the CDR3 is 15 residues.

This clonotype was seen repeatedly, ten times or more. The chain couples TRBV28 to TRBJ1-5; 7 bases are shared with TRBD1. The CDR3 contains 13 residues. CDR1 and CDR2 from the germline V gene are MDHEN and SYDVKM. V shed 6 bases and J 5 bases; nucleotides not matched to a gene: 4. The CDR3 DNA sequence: TGTGCCAGCAGAGCAGGGGGTGATCAGCCCCAGCATTTT. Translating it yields CASRAGGDQPQHF.

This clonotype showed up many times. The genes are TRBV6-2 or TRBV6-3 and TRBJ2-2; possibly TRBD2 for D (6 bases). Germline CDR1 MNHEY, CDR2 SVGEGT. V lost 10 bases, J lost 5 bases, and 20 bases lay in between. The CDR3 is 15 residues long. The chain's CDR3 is CATSPLTGVTGELFF. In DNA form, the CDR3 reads TGTGCCACCAGCCCTCTGACGGGAGTAACCGGGGAGCTGTTTTTT.

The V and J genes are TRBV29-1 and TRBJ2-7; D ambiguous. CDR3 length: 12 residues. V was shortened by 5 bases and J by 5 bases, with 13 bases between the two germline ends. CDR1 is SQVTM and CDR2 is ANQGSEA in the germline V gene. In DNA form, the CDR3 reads TGCAGCGTTCAATCCGGGTCCAACGAGCAGTACTTC. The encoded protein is CSVQSGSNEQYF.

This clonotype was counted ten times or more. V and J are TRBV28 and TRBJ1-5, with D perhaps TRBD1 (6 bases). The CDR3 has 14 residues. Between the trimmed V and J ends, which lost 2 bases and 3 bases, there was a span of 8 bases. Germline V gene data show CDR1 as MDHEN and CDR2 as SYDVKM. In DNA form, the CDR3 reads TGTGCCAGCAGTTTAAGGGGGTTCAATCAGCCCCAGCATTTT. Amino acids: CASSLRGFNQPQHF.

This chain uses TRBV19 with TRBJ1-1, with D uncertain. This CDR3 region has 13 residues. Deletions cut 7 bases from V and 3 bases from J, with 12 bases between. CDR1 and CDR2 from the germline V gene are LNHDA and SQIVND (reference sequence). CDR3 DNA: TGTGCCAGTATCGACCAAAGGGACACTGAAGCTTTCTTT. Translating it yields CASIDQRDTEAFF.

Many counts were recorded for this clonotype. In nucleotides, the CDR3 is TGTGCCAGCAGCCATTCCCACGGTCAGCCCCAGCATTTT. Encoded protein: CASSHSHGQPQHF. The V call is TRBV7-3, the J call TRBJ1-5; D is uncertain. CDR1 and CDR2 (germline): SGHTA, FQGTGA. This CDR3 has 13 residues. With 5 bases removed from V and 6 bases from J, the gap between germline ends came to 11 bases.

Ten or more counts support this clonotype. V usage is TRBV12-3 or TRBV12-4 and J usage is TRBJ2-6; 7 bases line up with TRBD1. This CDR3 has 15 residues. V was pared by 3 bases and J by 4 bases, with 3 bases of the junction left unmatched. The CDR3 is CASSLTGPGANVLTF. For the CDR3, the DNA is TGTGCCAGCAGTTTGACAGGGCCCGGGGCCAACGTCCTGACTTTC.

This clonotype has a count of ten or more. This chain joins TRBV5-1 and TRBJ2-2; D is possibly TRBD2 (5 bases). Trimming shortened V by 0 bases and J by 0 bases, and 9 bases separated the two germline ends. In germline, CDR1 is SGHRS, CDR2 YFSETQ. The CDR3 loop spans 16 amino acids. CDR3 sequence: CASSLGGSANTGELFF. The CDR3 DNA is TGCGCCAGCAGCTTGGGAGGGAGCGCGAACACCGGGGAGCTGTTTTTT. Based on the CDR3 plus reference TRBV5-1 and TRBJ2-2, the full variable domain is KAGVTQTPRYLIKTRGQQVTLSCSPISGHRSVSWYQQTPGQGLQFLFEYFSETQRNKGNFPGRFSGRQFSNSRSEMNVSTLELGDSALYLCASSLGGSANTGELFFGEGSRLTVL.

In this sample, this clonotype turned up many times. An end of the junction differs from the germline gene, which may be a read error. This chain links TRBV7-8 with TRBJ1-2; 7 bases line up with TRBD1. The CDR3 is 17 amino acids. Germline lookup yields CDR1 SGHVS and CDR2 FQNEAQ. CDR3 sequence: CASSPRLRTGRNYSYTF. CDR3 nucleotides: TGTGCCAGCAGCCCTCGGCTTCGGACAGGCCGCAACTATAGCTACACCTTC.

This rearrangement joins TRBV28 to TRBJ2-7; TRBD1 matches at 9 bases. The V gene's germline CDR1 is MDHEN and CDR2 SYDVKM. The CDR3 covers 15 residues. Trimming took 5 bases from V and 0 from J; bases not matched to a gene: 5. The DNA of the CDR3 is TGTGCCAGCAGTAGGGGACAGGGCGTCTCCTACGAGCAGTACTTC. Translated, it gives CASSRGQGVSYEQYF.

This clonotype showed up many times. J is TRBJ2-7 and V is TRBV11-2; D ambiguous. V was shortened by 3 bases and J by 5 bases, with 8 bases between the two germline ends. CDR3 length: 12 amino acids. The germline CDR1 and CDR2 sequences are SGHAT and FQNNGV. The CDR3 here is CASSFRWDEQYF. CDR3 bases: TGTGCCAGCAGCTTTAGATGGGACGAGCAGTACTTC.

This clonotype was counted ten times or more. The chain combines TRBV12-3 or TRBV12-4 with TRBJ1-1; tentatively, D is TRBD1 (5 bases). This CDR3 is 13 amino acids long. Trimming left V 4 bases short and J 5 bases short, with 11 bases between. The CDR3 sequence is CASSSRDGTEAFF. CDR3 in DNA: TGTGCCAGCAGTTCCCGGGACGGGACTGAAGCTTTCTTT.

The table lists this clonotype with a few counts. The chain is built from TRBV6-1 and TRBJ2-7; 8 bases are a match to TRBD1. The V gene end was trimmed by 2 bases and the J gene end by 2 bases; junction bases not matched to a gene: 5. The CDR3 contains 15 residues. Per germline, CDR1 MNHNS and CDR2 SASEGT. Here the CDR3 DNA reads TGTGCCAGCAGTGAATGGAGGACAGGGCCCTACGAGCAGTACTTC. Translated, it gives CASSEWRTGPYEQYF.